The 6 T cell receptor beta chains given below trace back to one sample, sequenced in a study of PD-1 blockade in classical Hodgkin lymphoma. Profiling relied on immunoSEQ multiplex PCR, and the TCRdb table lists in-frame clones only, not all of them. This repertoire shows approximately 100,000 clones, 75% to 85% found once; its top ten account for about 18%. Time point here: cycle 4 day 1 (C4D1), after about 6 weeks of nivolumab. Each patient's relapse followed autologous stem cell transplantation, and brentuximab vedotin exposure varied. This specimen consisted of peripheral blood mononuclear cells (PBMCs), obtained before the fourth cycle of nivolumab. All receptors come from a human donor with classical Hodgkin lymphoma.

This clone was found once. The rearrangement links TRBV9 to TRBJ2-3, with TRBD1 matching 7 bases. The J segment lost 0 bases and the V segment lost 3 bases, leaving 10 bases of the junction unmatched. Per germline, CDR1 SGDLS and CDR2 YYNGEE. The CDR3 totals 17 residues. The chain's CDR3 is CASSEGTVTPSTDTQYF. CDR3 bases: TGTGCCAGCAGCGAAGGGACAGTTACACCTAGCACAGATACGCAGTATTTT.

The V and J genes are TRBV5-1 and TRBJ2-2, with 9 bases fitting TRBD2. This CDR3 is built from 15 residues. With V trimmed by 2 bases and J by 4 bases, 3 bases remained unmatched. Germline CDR1 SGHRS, CDR2 YFSETQ. In DNA, the CDR3 is TGCGCCAGCAGCTTTAGCGGGAGAGCCACCGGGGAGCTGTTTTTT. Translating it yields CASSFSGRATGELFF.

This clone was seen a single time. V and J are TRBV6-5 and TRBJ2-3; tentatively, D is TRBD1 (5 bases). V lost 5 bases to trimming and J lost 6 bases, with 9 bases between them. Germline values: CDR1 MNHEY, CDR2 SVGAGI. The CDR3 spans 12 residues. The CDR3 sequence: CASSRQGDTQYF. The CDR3 DNA is TGTGCCAGCAGTCGGCAGGGCGATACGCAGTATTTT.

The chain couples TRBV6-1 to TRBJ2-7; 7 bases fit TRBD1. Germline CDR1 and CDR2: MNHNS and SASEGT. The CDR3 loop spans 15 amino acids. The trim removed 5 bases at V and 5 bases at J, leaving 12 bases unmatched. This CDR3 reads CASSLSGQVSNEQYF. In nucleotides, the CDR3 is TGTGCCAGCAGTCTAAGCGGACAGGTGAGCAACGAGCAGTACTTC.

V is TRBV5-1 and J is TRBJ1-1, with TRBD1 identical over 9 bases. This CDR3 region has 16 residues. V shed 4 bases, J shed 10 bases, and the junction held 17 bases outside the gene matches. The germline gives CDR1 SGHRS, CDR2 YFSETQ. The CDR3 region is CASSELLQGALGGAFF. CDR3 DNA: TGCGCCAGCAGCGAACTCTTACAGGGGGCCCTTGGGGGAGCTTTCTTT.

The chain has TRBV6-1 and TRBJ2-5; 11 bases agree with TRBD2. Trimming took 8 bases from V and 0 from J; bases not matched to a gene: 5. The germline CDR1 and CDR2 sequences are MNHNS and SASEGT. CDR3 length: 15 residues. In DNA, the CDR3 is TGTGCCAGCGATTTAGCGGGAGGGTACCAAGAGACCCAGTACTTC. Protein sequence: CASDLAGGYQETQYF.